A selection of T cell receptor beta chains follows, all from one sample in a study of blood T cells in healthy people across ages. TCRdb re-called the 5' RACE reads with MiXCR, one entry per CDR3 protein. This repertoire shows around 800,000 distinct CDR3 sequences, roughly 25% found once; its top ten account for 3%. These records were also assigned to another study, of T cells of mothers and their children.

Sequencing was performed on blood. Source of these receptors: a boy younger than 18 in good health. CDR3s include the opening cysteine and the closing phenylalanine or tryptophan. The D gene is left open where the match is weak. Not all rows give a size; the values are once, few, many and, for expanded clones, a class.

d_gene	v_gene	abundance	j_gene	CDR3aa	CDR3nt
-	TRBV14	few	TRBJ1-1	CASSQAGSSSTEAFF	TGTGCCAGCAGCCAAGCGGGCAGTTCCTCCACTGAAGCTTTCTTT
-	TRBV3-1	few	TRBJ2-7	CASRGRVGTYEQYF	TGTGCCAGCAGAGGCAGGGTCGGGACCTACGAGCAGTACTTC
-	TRBV20-1	-	TRBJ2-7	CSASAPVAGPYEQYF	TGCAGTGCTAGCGCCCCAGTGGCTGGCCCCTACGAGCAGTACTTC
-	TRBV20-1	-	TRBJ2-7	CSASGLDSFSYEQYF	TGCAGTGCTAGTGGTCTGGACAGTTTCTCCTACGAGCAGTACTTC
TRBD1	TRBV25-1	few	TRBJ1-1	CASSELEGALIWLAFF	TGTGCCAGCAGTGAATTGGAGGGGGCGCTGATTTGGTTAGCTTTCTTT
TRBD1	TRBV12-3/TRBV12-4	-	TRBJ2-5	CASRFRQGVIETQYF	TGTGCCAGCAGGTTCCGGCAGGGGGTAATTGAGACCCAGTACTTC
-	TRBV6-5	-	TRBJ2-5	CASTSWELLQETQYF	TGTGCCAGCACGTCTTGGGAATTGTTACAAGAGACCCAGTACTTC
TRBD1	TRBV5-1	-	TRBJ1-1	CASSSGQAQNTEAFF	TGCGCCAGCAGCTCCGGACAGGCCCAAAACACTGAAGCTTTCTTT
TRBD1	TRBV9	-	TRBJ2-7	CASSVAGTGEQYF	TGTGCCAGCAGCGTAGCTGGGACAGGTGAGCAGTACTTC
-	TRBV20-1	few	TRBJ2-7	CSATNSYEQYF	TGCAGTGCTACCAACTCCTACGAGCAGTACTTC
-	TRBV5-1	few	TRBJ1-1	CASSFSGGRGTEAFF	TGCGCCAGCAGCTTCTCTGGGGGGAGGGGCACTGAAGCTTTCTTT
-	TRBV10-1	-	TRBJ2-5	CASSERVGGTQYF	TGCGCCAGCAGTGAGCGGGTTGGCGGGACCCAGTACTTC
-	TRBV7-3	-	TRBJ2-1	CASSFQRSNEQFF	TGTGCCAGCAGCTTCCAGCGCTCCAATGAGCAGTTCTTC
-	TRBV7-9	-	TRBJ2-6	CATPGHRFSGANVLTF	TGTGCCACTCCGGGACATCGGTTTTCTGGGGCCAACGTCCTGACTTTC
-	TRBV3-1	once	TRBJ1-2	CASSQDTTGYGYTF	TGTGCCAGCAGCCAAGATACAACAGGCTATGGCTACACCTTC
TRBD2	TRBV20-1	-	TRBJ2-5	CSAPPSGGAEETQYF	TGCAGTGCCCCACCCAGCGGGGGGGCCGAAGAGACCCAGTACTTC
TRBD2	TRBV13	-	TRBJ2-5	CASSLEGLGKETQYF	TGTGCCAGCAGCTTAGAGGGACTAGGCAAAGAGACCCAGTACTTC
TRBD1	TRBV4-1	-	TRBJ2-1	CASSQSRDRGYNEQFF	TGCGCCAGCAGCCAGAGCCGGGACAGGGGTTACAATGAGCAGTTCTTC
-	TRBV2	-	TRBJ1-5	CASSESTENQPQHF	TGTGCCAGCAGTGAGTCGACAGAGAATCAGCCCCAGCATTTT
TRBD1	TRBV5-6	-	TRBJ1-1	CASSLTGKNTEAFF	TGTGCCAGCAGCCTGACAGGGAAGAACACTGAAGCTTTCTTT
TRBD1	TRBV6-5	few	TRBJ1-2	CASSYGKTGRPDYGYTF	TGTGCCAGCAGTTACGGGAAGACAGGGCGACCGGACTATGGCTACACCTTC
TRBD1	TRBV27	few	TRBJ2-7	CASSRTGTGPYEQYF	TGTGCCAGCAGTAGAACCGGGACAGGACCCTACGAGCAGTACTTC
-	TRBV5-1	few	TRBJ2-1	CASSPKGGANEQFF	TGCGCCAGCAGCCCGAAGGGGGGGGCGAATGAGCAGTTCTTC
-	TRBV20-1	-	TRBJ2-5	CSALAPGLQETQYF	TGCAGTGCCCTAGCGCCAGGGCTCCAAGAGACCCAGTACTTC
-	TRBV9	few	TRBJ2-1	CASSGSEQFF	TGTGCCAGCAGCGGTAGTGAGCAGTTCTTC